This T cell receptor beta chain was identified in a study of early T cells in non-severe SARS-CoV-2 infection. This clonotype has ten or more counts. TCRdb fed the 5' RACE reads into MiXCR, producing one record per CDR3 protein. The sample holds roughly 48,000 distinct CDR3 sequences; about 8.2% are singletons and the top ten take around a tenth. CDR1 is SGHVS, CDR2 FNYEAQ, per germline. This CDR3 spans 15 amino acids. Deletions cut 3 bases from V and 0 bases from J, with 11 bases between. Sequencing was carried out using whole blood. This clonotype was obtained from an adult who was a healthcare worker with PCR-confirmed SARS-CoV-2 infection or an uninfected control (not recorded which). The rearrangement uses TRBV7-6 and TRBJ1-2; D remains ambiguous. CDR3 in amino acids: CASSFDRNSNYGYTF. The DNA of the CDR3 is TGTGCCAGCAGCTTCGATAGAAATTCTAACTATGGCTACACCTTC. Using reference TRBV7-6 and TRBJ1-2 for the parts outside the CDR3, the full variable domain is GAGVSQSPRYKVTKRGQDVALRCDPISGHVSLYWYRQALGQGPEFLTYFNYEAQQDKSGLPNDRFSAERPEGSISTLTIQRTEQRDSAMYRCASSFDRNSNYGYTFGSGTRLTVV.